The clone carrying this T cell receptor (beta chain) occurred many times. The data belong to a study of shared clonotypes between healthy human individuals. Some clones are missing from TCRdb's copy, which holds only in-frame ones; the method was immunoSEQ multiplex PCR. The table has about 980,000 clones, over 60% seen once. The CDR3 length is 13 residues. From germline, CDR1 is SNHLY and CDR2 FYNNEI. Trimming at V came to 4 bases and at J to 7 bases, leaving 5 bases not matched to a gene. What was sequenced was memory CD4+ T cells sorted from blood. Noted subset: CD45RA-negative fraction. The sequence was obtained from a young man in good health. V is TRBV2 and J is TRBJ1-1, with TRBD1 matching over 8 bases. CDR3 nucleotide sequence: TGTGCCAGCAGTGGTCAACAGGGGGGTGAAGCTTTCTTT. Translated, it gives CASSGQQGGEAFF.